Listed here are 9 T cell receptor beta chains from one sample, sequenced in a study of T-cell reconstitution after alpha-beta-depleted transplantation in children. The library targeted TCRbeta and was prepared with unique molecular identifiers. TCRdb re-derived calls from the PCR reads in MiXCR, one entry per CDR3 protein. The sample includes approximately 210,000 distinct CDR3 sequences, roughly 14% of them seen just once. The starting material was PBMCs from the stem cell graft donor, obtained from the stem cell graft. The receptors come from a human donor who donated a stem cell graft to a child with acute lymphoblastic leukemia.

The rearrangement joins TRBV5-1 to TRBJ2-1; 8 positions agree with TRBD2. Trimming took 3 bases from V and 9 from J; bases not matched to a gene: 8. The CDR3 extends over 14 amino acids. Per germline, CDR1 SGHRS and CDR2 YFSETQ. CDR3: CASSSGGSGLEQFF. In nucleotides, the CDR3 is TGCGCCAGCAGCTCGGGAGGGTCAGGTCTTGAGCAGTTCTTC.

This clonotype was seen a few times. This sequence joins TRBV3-1 and TRBJ1-3; D perhaps matches TRBD1 (6 bases). Germline loops: CDR1 LGHDT, CDR2 YNNKEL (reference sequence). This CDR3 is 14 amino acids long. Trimming removed 2 bases from V and 9 bases from J, with 14 bases in between. The CDR3 region is CASSQPRDMVTIYF. The CDR3 nucleotides are TGTGCCAGCAGCCAACCCCGGGACATGGTCACCATATATTTT. Together with reference TRBV3-1 and TRBJ1-3, the CDR3 gives the full variable domain: DTAVSQTPKYLVTQMGNDKSIKCEQNLGHDTMYWYKQDSKKFLKIMFSYNNKELIINETVPNRFSPKSPDKAHLNLHINSLELGDSAVYFCASSQPRDMVTIYFGEGSWLTVV.

This clonotype was counted many times. The V call is TRBV5-1, the J call TRBJ1-2; D is ambiguous. In germline, CDR1 is SGHRS, CDR2 YFSETQ. V was pared by 0 bases and J by 3 bases, with 6 bases between. This CDR3 contains 13 residues. CDR3 amino acids: CASSLDRDYGYTF. The CDR3 DNA follows: TGCGCCAGCAGCTTGGACAGAGACTATGGCTACACCTTC.

A remark on this clonotype: One end of the junction fails to match germline, which may point to a read error. This chain uses TRBV7-3 with TRBJ2-2; possible D gene TRBD1, 8 bases. The CDR3 length is 19 residues. CDR1 and CDR2 (germline): SGHTA, FQGTGA. This chain's CDR3 is CAISSRGQAGVGNTGELFF. The CDR3 bases are TGTGCCATCAGCTCCCGGGGACAGGCGGGAGTCGGGAACACCGGGGAGCTGTTTTTT.

The table lists this clonotype with many counts. The rearrangement joins TRBV29-1 to TRBJ1-2; the match to TRBD1 covers 10 bases. The V gene end was trimmed by 4 bases and the J gene end by 6 bases; junction bases not matched to a gene: 2. The CDR3 runs 12 residues. In germline, CDR1 is SQVTM, CDR2 ANQGSEA. The CDR3 DNA is TGCAGCGTTGGACAGGGGGCGGATGGCTACACCTTC. Protein product: CSVGQGADGYTF. Looking up the rest from reference TRBV29-1 and TRBJ1-2 gives the full variable domain: SAVISQKPSRDICQRGTSLTIQCQVDSQVTMMFWYRQQPGQSLTLIATANQGSEATYESGFVIDKFPISRPNLTFSTLTVSNMSPEDSSIYLCSVGQGADGYTFGSGTRLTVV.

This clonotype was observed at least ten times. J is TRBJ2-1 and V is TRBV20-1, with TRBD2 matching over 11 bases. The CDR3 consists of 14 residues. The ends lost 4 bases at V and 3 bases at J; junction bases unmatched: 2. In germline, CDR1 is DFQATT, CDR2 SNEGSKA (reference sequence). The CDR3 bases are TGCAGTGCTAAACTAGCGGGAGTCTACAATGAGCAGTTCTTC. It is translated as CSAKLAGVYNEQFF.

The table lists this clonotype with many counts. The J gene is TRBJ2-5, the V gene TRBV5-5; D ambiguous. V was shortened by 7 bases and J by 5 bases, with 12 bases between the two germline ends. The CDR3 has 12 residues. Per germline, CDR1 SGHKS and CDR2 YYEKEE (reference sequence). This CDR3 is CASGRPPETQYF. For the CDR3, the DNA is TGTGCCAGCGGACGACCCCCCGAGACCCAGTACTTC.

This clonotype was detected many times. This chain joins TRBV12-3 or TRBV12-4 and TRBJ2-1; TRBD1 agrees at 8 bases. After removal of 5 bases from V and 8 bases from J, the junction contained 8 bases not matched to a gene. There are 14 residues in the CDR3. For the CDR3, the DNA is TGTGCCAGCAGTATGACAGGGGCGAGGGATGAGCAGTTCTTC. Protein: CASSMTGARDEQFF.

The chain combines TRBV28 with TRBJ2-3, with D possibly being TRBD2 (5 bases). Germline CDR1 reads MDHEN; CDR2 reads SYDVKM. The V end lost 3 bases, the J end lost 5 bases, and 12 bases lay between the germline ends. The CDR3 is made up of 14 amino acids. CDR3 bases: TGTGCCAGCAGTTTGAACTTTCGGGGAGATACGCAGTATTTT. This codes for CASSLNFRGDTQYF.